This TCR beta chain came from a study of T cells in localized non-small cell lung cancer. Findings of the study overall: Overall survival was longer when the density of T cells in the blood was higher.

Germline V gene data show CDR1 as GTSNPN and CDR2 as SVGIG (reference sequence). The V end was cut by 0 bases, the J end by 4 bases, with 12 bases between. This CDR3 has 14 residues. Assay: immunoSEQ multiplex PCR; the TCRdb copy retains only in-frame clones and omits some. Of about 59,000 clones in the sample, roughly 90% were seen once. On this clone itself: The antigen remains undetermined.

The specimen comprised peripheral blood, sampled before any cancer treatment. This TCR derives from a man aged 40-75 years with stage I lung adenocarcinoma. The chain employs TRBV30 and TRBJ1-1; D is possibly TRBD1 (6 bases). The CDR3, as DNA: TGTGCCTGGAGTGTAGGGGGGCCGGGCACTGAAGCTTTCTTT. Translating gives CAWSVGGPGTEAFF.